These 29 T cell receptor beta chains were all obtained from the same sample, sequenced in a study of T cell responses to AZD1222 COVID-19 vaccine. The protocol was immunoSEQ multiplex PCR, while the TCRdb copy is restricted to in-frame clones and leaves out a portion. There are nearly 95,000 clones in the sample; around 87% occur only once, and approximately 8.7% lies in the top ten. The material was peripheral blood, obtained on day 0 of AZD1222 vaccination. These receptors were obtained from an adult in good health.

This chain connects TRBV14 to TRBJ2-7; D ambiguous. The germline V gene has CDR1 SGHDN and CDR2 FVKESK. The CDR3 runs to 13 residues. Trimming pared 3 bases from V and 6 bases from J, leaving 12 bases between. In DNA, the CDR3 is TGTGCCAGCAGCCATCTGGGGTTGGGCGAGCAGTACTTC. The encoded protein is CASSHLGLGEQYF.

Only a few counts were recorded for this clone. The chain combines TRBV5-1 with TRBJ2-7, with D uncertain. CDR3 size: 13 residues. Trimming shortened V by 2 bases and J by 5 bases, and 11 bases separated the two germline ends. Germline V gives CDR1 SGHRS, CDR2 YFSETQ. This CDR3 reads CASSFEGSNEQYF. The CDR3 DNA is TGCGCCAGCAGCTTCGAAGGGTCTAACGAGCAGTACTTC.

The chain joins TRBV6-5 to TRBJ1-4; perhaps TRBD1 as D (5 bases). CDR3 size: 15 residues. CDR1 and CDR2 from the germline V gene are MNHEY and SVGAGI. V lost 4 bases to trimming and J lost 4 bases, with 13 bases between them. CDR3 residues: CASSSDGGDNEKLFF. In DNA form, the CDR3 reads TGTGCCAGCAGTTCCGATGGAGGGGATAATGAAAAACTGTTTTTT.

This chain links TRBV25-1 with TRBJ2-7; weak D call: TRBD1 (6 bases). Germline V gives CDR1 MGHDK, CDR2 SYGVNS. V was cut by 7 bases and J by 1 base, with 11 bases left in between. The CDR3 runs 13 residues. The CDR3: CASIGQFSYEQYF. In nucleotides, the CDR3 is TGTGCCAGCATCGGACAGTTTTCCTACGAGCAGTACTTC.

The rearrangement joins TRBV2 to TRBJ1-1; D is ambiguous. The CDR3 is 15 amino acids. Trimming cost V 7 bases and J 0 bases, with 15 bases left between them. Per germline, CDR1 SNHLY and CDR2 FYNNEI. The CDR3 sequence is CASTIGGSLNTEAFF. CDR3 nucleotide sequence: TGTGCCAGCACCATTGGAGGGTCCCTGAACACTGAAGCTTTCTTT.

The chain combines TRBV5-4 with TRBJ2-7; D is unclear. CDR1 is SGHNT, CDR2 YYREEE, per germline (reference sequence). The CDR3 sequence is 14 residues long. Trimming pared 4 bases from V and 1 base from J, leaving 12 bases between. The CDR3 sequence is CASSPSENSYEQYF. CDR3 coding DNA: TGTGCCAGCAGCCCCTCGGAAAATTCCTACGAGCAGTACTTC.

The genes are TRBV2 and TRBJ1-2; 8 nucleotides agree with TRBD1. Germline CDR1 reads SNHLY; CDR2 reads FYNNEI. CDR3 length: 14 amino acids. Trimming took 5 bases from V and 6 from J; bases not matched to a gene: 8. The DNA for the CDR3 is TGTGCCAGCAGTCTCAGGGGGCGGCAGGATGGCTACACCTTC. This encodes CASSLRGRQDGYTF.

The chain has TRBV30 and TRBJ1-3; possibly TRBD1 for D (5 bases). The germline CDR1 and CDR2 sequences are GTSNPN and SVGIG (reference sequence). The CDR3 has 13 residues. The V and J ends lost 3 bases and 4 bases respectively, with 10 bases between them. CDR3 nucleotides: TGTGCCTGGAGCACGAGGGGAGGAAACACCATATATTTT. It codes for CAWSTRGGNTIYF.

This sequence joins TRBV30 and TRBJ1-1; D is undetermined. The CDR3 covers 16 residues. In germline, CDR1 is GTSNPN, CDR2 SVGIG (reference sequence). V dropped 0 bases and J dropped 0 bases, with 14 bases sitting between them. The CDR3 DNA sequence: TGTGCCTGGAGTGTAGCAGCCAACTGGATGAACACTGAAGCTTTCTTT. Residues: CAWSVAANWMNTEAFF. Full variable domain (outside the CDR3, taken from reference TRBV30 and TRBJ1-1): SQTIHQWPATLVQPVGSPLSLECTVEGTSNPNLYWYRQAAGRGLQLLFYSVGIGQISSEVPQNLSASRPQDRQFILSSKKLLLSDSGFYLCAWSVAANWMNTEAFFGQGTRLTVV.

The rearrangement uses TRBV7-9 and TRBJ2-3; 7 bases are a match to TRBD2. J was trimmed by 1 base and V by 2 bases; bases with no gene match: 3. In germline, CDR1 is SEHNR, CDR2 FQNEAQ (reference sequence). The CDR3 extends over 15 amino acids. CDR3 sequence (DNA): TGTGCCAGCAGCTTACAGGCGGGGGGCACAGATACGCAGTATTTT. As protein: CASSLQAGGTDTQYF.

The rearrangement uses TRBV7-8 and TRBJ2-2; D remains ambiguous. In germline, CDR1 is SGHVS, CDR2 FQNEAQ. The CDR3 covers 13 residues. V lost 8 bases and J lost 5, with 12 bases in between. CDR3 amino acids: CASLAGSTGELFF. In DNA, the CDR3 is TGTGCCAGCCTTGCCGGCTCGACCGGGGAGCTGTTTTTT.

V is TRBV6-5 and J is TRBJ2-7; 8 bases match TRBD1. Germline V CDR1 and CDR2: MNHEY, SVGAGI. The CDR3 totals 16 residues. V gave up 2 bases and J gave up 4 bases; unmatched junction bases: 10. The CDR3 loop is CASSYLAQGAEYEQYF. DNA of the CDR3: TGTGCCAGCAGTTACCTCGCGCAGGGGGCGGAGTACGAGCAGTACTTC.

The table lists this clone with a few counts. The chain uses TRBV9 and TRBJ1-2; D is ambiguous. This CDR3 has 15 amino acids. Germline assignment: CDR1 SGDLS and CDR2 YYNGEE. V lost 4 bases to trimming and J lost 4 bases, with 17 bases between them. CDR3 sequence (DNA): TGTGCCAGCAGCCCCCATGCTGCAGGTGCCTATGGCTACACCTTC. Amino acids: CASSPHAAGAYGYTF.

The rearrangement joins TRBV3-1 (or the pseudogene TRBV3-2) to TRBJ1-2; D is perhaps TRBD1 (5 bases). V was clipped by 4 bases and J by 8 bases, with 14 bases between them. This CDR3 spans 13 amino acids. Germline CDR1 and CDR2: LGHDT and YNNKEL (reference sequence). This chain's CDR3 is CASSRQGGEGYTF. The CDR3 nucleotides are TGTGCCAGCAGCCGGCAGGGAGGGGAAGGCTACACCTTC.

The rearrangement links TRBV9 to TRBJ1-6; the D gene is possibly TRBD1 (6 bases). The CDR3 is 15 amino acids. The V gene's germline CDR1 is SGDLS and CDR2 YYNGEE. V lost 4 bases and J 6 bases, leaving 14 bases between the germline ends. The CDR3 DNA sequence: TGTGCCAGCAGCACAGGCGGACAGACTAATTCACCCCTCCACTTT. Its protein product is CASSTGGQTNSPLHF.

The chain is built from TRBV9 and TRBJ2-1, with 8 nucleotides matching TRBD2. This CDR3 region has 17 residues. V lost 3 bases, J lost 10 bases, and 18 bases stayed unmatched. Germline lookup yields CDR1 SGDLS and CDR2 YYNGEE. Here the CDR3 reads CASSDAPHSGASTEQFF. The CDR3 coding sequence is TGTGCCAGCAGCGATGCCCCGCATAGCGGGGCCTCTACGGAGCAGTTCTTC.

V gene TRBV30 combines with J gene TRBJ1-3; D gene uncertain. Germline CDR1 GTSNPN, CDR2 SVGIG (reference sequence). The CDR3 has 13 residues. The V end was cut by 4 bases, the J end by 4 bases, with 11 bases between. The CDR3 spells CAWTSTAGNTIYF. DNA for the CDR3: TGTGCCTGGACAAGTACAGCCGGAAACACCATATATTTT.

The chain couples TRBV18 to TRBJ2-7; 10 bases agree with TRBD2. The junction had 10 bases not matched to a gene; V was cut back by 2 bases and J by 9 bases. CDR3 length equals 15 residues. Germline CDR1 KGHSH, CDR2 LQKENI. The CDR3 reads CASSPGLAGVFGQYF. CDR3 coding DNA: TGTGCCAGCTCACCAGGTCTAGCGGGGGTGTTCGGGCAGTACTTC.

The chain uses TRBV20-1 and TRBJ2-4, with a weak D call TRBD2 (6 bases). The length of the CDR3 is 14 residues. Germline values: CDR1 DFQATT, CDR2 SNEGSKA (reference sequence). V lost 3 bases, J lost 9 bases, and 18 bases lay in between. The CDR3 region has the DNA TGCAGTGCTAGTTTGGTTGGGGGGTTAGGCATTCAGTACTTC. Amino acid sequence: CSASLVGGLGIQYF.

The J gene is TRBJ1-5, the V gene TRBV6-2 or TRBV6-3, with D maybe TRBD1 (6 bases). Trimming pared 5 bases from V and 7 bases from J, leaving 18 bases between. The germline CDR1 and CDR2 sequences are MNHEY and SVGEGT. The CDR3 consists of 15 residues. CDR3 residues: CASSTYGQPRQPQHF. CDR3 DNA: TGTGCCAGCAGTACCTATGGACAGCCCCGGCAGCCCCAGCATTTT.

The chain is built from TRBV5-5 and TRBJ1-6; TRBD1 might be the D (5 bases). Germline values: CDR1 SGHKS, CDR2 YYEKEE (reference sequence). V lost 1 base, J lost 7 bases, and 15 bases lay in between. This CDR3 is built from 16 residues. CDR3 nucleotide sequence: TGTGCCAGCAGCTTGTCGAGGGGTTTAGTAAATTCACCCCTCCACTTT. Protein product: CASSLSRGLVNSPLHF.

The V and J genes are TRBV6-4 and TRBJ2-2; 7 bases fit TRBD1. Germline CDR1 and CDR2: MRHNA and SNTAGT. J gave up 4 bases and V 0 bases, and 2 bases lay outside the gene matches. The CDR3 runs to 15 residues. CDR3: CASSDSRTGTGELFF. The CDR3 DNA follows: TGTGCCAGCAGTGACTCAAGGACAGGCACCGGGGAGCTGTTTTTT.

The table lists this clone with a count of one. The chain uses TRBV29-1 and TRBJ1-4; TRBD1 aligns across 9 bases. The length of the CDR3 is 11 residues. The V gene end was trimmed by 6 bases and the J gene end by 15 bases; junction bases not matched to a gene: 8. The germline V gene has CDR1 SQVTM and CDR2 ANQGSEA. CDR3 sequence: CSVSRDRVLFF. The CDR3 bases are TGCAGCGTGAGCCGGGACAGGGTGTTGTTTTTT.

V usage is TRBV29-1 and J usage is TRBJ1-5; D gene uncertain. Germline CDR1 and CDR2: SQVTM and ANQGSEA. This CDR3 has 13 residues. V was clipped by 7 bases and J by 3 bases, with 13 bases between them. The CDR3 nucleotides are TGCAGCGCCGGTAATGGGTACAATCAGCCCCAGCATTTT. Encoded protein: CSAGNGYNQPQHF.

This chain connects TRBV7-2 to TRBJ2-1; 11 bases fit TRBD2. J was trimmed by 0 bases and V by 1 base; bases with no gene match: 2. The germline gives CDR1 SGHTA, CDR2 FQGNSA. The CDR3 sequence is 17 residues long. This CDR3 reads CASSLVAGGLSYNEQFF. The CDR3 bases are TGTGCCAGCAGCTTAGTAGCGGGGGGGCTCTCCTACAATGAGCAGTTCTTC.

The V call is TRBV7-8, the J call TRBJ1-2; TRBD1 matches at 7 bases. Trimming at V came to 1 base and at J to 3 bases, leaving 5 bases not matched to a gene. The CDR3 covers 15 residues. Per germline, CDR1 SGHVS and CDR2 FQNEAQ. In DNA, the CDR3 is TGTGCCAGCAGCTTAGACGGACAGGAAGACTATGGCTACACCTTC. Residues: CASSLDGQEDYGYTF.

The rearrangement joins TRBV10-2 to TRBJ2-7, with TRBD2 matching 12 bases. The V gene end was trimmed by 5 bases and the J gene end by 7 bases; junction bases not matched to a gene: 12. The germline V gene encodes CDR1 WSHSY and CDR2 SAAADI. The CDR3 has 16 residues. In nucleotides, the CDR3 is TGCGCCAGCAGTTTGACTAGCGGGGGCCCCGGAGGGGAGCAGTACTTC. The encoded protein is CASSLTSGGPGGEQYF.

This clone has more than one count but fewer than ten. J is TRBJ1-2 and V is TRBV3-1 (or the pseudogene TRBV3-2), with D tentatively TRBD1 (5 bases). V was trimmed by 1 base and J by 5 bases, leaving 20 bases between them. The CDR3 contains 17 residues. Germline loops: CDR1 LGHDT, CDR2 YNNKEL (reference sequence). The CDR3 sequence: CASSQVDNGLIWYGYTF. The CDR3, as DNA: TGTGCCAGCAGCCAAGTGGACAATGGGTTGATCTGGTATGGCTACACCTTC.

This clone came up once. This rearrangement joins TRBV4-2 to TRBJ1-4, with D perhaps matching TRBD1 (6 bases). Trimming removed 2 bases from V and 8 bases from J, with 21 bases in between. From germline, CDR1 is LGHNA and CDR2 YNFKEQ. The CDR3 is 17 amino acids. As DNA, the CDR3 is TGTGCCAGCAGCCAATCCGGGGCGGGGGCGAGTGGCGAAAAACTGTTTTTT. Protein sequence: CASSQSGAGASGEKLFF.